This note documents a single TCR beta chain sequence. The authors extracted RNA and reverse transcribed it into cDNA as the sequencing template. Method: immunoSEQ multiplex PCR; TCRdb's copy keeps in-frame clones and lacks some. The sample shows approximately 110,000 clones, around 50% of them seen only once. The sample's treatment: oral pan-JAK inhibitor, 5-10 mg twice daily. Researchers took lesional scalp punch biopsies and peripheral blood from people who were alopecia areata patients. This entry is derived from a study of CD8+ T cells in alopecia areata. Trimming took off 6 bases at V and 0 bases at J, with 24 bases between the two ends. The germline CDR1 and CDR2 sequences are SGHTA and FQGNSA. This CDR3 is built from 18 residues.

The gene calls are TRBV7-2 and TRBJ2-7; a weak D match, TRBD2 (7 bases). This material consisted of CD8+ T cells sorted from blood, taken at week 24, from a patient treated with tofacitinib. The TCR sequence derives from a human donor with alopecia areata. This chain's CDR3 is CASRRYSRGAGSSYEQYF. DNA for the CDR3: TGTGCCAGCAGACGTTATTCCCGGGGGGCAGGGAGCTCCTACGAGCAGTACTTC.